The 20 T cell receptor beta chains reported below all come from one sample, sequenced in a study of neurological immune-mediated disorders. One entry per CDR3 protein, called by TCRdb with MiXCR from the 5' RACE reads. The sample comprises about 79,000 distinct CDR3 sequences, roughly 14% of which are singletons, and about 7% rests with the top ten. Input material: PBMCs. These receptors were taken from a woman between 45 and 65 years old in good health.

This clonotype was counted ten times or more. This rearrangement joins TRBV28 to TRBJ2-5; D gene unclear. Trimming cost V 6 bases and J 6 bases, with 11 bases left between them. The CDR3 contains 12 residues. The germline CDR1 and CDR2 sequences are MDHEN and SYDVKM. In DNA, the CDR3 is TGTGCCAGCAGCTTTCGGACCCAGACCCAGTACTTC. Translating it yields CASSFRTQTQYF.

The table lists this clonotype with many counts. The chain combines TRBV20-1 with TRBJ2-5; TRBD1 is a possible D gene (5 bases). From germline, CDR1 is DFQATT and CDR2 SNEGSKA (reference sequence). V was shortened by 4 bases and J by 0 bases, with 15 bases between the two germline ends. The CDR3 contains 15 residues. CDR3 nucleotide sequence: TGCAGTGCTATTTGGGGCGGCGGATACCAAGAGACCCAGTACTTC. It specifies CSAIWGGGYQETQYF.

This clonotype came up many times. This chain joins TRBV20-1 and TRBJ2-2; 9 bases are a match to TRBD2. Germline V gene data show CDR1 as DFQATT and CDR2 as SNEGSKA (reference sequence). After removal of 0 bases from V and 6 bases from J, the junction contained 8 bases not matched to a gene. The CDR3 runs to 16 residues. CDR3: CSARDSSSGTAGELFF. The CDR3 DNA is TGCAGTGCTAGAGACTCTTCTAGCGGGACCGCCGGGGAGCTGTTTTTT.

The chain employs TRBV3-1 and TRBJ1-3; 7 bases map to TRBD1. Germline CDR1 LGHDT, CDR2 YNNKEL (reference sequence). This CDR3 spans 16 amino acids. With V trimmed by 5 bases and J by 1 base, 8 bases remained unmatched. This chain's CDR3 is CASSNRQGASGNTIYF. The CDR3 coding sequence is TGTGCCAGCAGCAACAGACAGGGTGCTTCTGGAAACACCATATATTTT.

This clonotype was found many times. J is TRBJ1-1 and V is TRBV7-2; perhaps TRBD1 as D (5 bases). V was pared by 5 bases and J by 1 base, with 8 bases between. Germline CDR1 reads SGHTA; CDR2 reads FQGNSA. CDR3 size: 13 residues. The CDR3 loop reads CASSRGANTEAFF. Here the CDR3 DNA reads TGTGCCAGCAGCCGTGGGGCGAACACTGAAGCTTTCTTT.

The chain links TRBV5-6 to TRBJ2-6; D may be TRBD1 (5 bases). Trimming pared 5 bases from V and 4 bases from J, leaving 13 bases between. Germline CDR1 reads SGHDT; CDR2 reads YYEEEE. This CDR3 has 15 amino acids. The CDR3 coding sequence is TGTGCCAGCAGTCTACCCCCAGGGGGGGCCAACGTCCTGACTTTC. It yields the protein CASSLPPGGANVLTF. The whole variable domain, filled in from reference TRBV5-6 and TRBJ2-6, reads DAGVTQSPTHLIKTRGQQVTLRCSPKSGHDTVSWYQQALGQGPQFIFQYYEEEERQRGNFPDRFSGHQFPNYSSELNVNALLLGDSALYLCASSLPPGGANVLTFGAGSRLTVL.

This clonotype showed up many times. This sequence joins TRBV2 and TRBJ2-1; D is undetermined. The CDR3 spans 11 residues. The germline CDR1 and CDR2 sequences are SNHLY and FYNNEI. Trimming left V 1 base short and J 15 bases short, with 10 bases between. CDR3 protein: CASSEELGGFF. The DNA for the CDR3 is TGTGCCAGCAGTGAAGAGCTCGGTGGGTTCTTC.

This clonotype was seen ten or more times. The chain links TRBV5-1 to TRBJ1-1; D is possibly TRBD1 (6 bases). Germline CDR1 is SGHRS and CDR2 is YFSETQ. The CDR3 loop spans 15 amino acids. V dropped 0 bases and J dropped 6 bases, with 15 bases sitting between them. CDR3 amino acids: CASSLGGGGTAEAFF. CDR3 bases: TGCGCCAGCAGCTTGGGAGGGGGGGGAACAGCTGAAGCTTTCTTT.

Relative to its sample, this clonotype is medium-sized. This chain uses TRBV5-1 with TRBJ1-2, with 9 bases matching TRBD1. Germline CDR1 reads SGHRS; CDR2 reads YFSETQ. The CDR3 contains 13 residues. Germline trimming cut 4 bases from V and 8 bases from J; bases unmatched to any gene: 6. CDR3 region: CASSGQGSVGYTF. The DNA of the CDR3 is TGCGCCAGCAGCGGACAGGGGAGCGTGGGCTACACCTTC.

This clonotype was observed at least ten times. This chain uses TRBV9 with TRBJ2-2, with unresolved D. CDR1 SGDLS and CDR2 YYNGEE come from the germline V gene. The CDR3 is made up of 12 amino acids. Trimming shortened V by 2 bases and J by 3 bases, and 2 bases separated the two germline ends. CDR3 sequence: CASSVYTGELFF. CDR3 nucleotides: TGTGCCAGCAGCGTCTACACCGGGGAGCTGTTTTTT.

This clonotype has a count of ten or more. The chain recombines TRBV5-1 with TRBJ2-6, with 11 bases matching TRBD1. The V segment lost 9 bases and the J segment 0 bases; nucleotides outside the gene matches: 2. The germline V gene has CDR1 SGHRS and CDR2 YFSETQ. The CDR3 runs 15 residues. The CDR3 spells CATGQGASGANVLTF. The CDR3 bases are TGCGCCACTGGACAGGGGGCCTCTGGGGCCAACGTCCTGACTTTC. Complete variable domain (other parts from reference TRBV5-1 and TRBJ2-6): KAGVTQTPRYLIKTRGQQVTLSCSPISGHRSVSWYQQTPGQGLQFLFEYFSETQRNKGNFPGRFSGRQFSNSRSEMNVSTLELGDSALYLCATGQGASGANVLTFGAGSRLTVL.

This chain's CDR3 is CASSTLAGGQDTQYF. CDR3 nucleotide sequence: TGCGCCAGCAGTACACTAGCGGGGGGGCAAGATACGCAGTATTTT. The rearrangement joins TRBV5-1 to TRBJ2-3, with 13 bases identical to TRBD2. Germline values: CDR1 SGHRS, CDR2 YFSETQ. The CDR3 length is 15 residues. J was trimmed by 5 bases and V by 5 bases; bases with no gene match: 5.

The CDR3 here is CASTDPSGKEFF. The CDR3 region has the DNA TGTGCCAGCACCGATCCGTCGGGGAAAGAGTTCTTC. The V call is TRBV12-3 or TRBV12-4, the J call TRBJ2-1, with D perhaps TRBD2 (5 bases). The length of the CDR3 is 12 residues. The V gene lost 7 bases and the J gene lost 14 bases, with 18 bases spanning the gap.

There are many counts of this clonotype. The V and J genes are TRBV24-1 and TRBJ2-2; 9 positions match TRBD1. CDR3 size: 17 residues. Germline V gene lookup returns CDR1 KGHDR and CDR2 SFDVKD. Trimming took 4 bases from V and 7 from J; bases not matched to a gene: 12. The CDR3 nucleotides are TGTGCCACCAGTGAAACCCGCCGGGACAGGGTGTTCGGGGAGCTGTTTTTT. Its translation is CATSETRRDRVFGELFF.

This clonotype was counted many times. The genes are TRBV3-1 and TRBJ1-2; a weak D match, TRBD1 (5 bases). V was cut by 7 bases and J by 4 bases, with 16 bases left in between. The CDR3 consists of 14 residues. Germline CDR1 LGHDT, CDR2 YNNKEL (reference sequence). CDR3 nucleotide sequence: TGTGCCAGCACCGACCGAGGGACCACCTATGGCTACACCTTC. It is translated as CASTDRGTTYGYTF.

This clonotype was seen ten or more times. J is TRBJ2-6 and V is TRBV29-1; D is unclear. V lost 5 bases to trimming and J lost 2 bases, with 10 bases between them. Germline CDR1 and CDR2: SQVTM and ANQGSEA. CDR3 length: 14 residues. The chain's CDR3 is CSVLLGAGANVLTF. As DNA, the CDR3 is TGCAGCGTTTTATTGGGTGCTGGGGCCAACGTCCTGACTTTC.

This clonotype has ten or more counts. V and J are TRBV12-3 or TRBV12-4 and TRBJ1-2; D not certain. With 1 base removed from V and 2 bases from J, the gap between germline ends came to 5 bases. This CDR3 is built from 13 residues. For the CDR3, the DNA is TGTGCCAGCAGTTTAGTGCCAAACTATGGCTACACCTTC. Its protein is CASSLVPNYGYTF.

This clonotype was detected ten times or more. V gene TRBV9 combines with J gene TRBJ1-3; TRBD1 matches 9 bases. Germline lookup yields CDR1 SGDLS and CDR2 YYNGEE. The V and J ends lost 0 bases and 2 bases, in that order; junction bases with no gene match: 3. This CDR3 comprises 16 residues. The CDR3 DNA reads TGTGCCAGCAGCGTAGATACAGGGGGCCCTGGAAACACCATATATTTT. It yields the protein CASSVDTGGPGNTIYF.

The table lists this clonotype with many counts. The chain is built from TRBV7-9 and TRBJ1-3; D remains unclear. The CDR3 is 14 residues long. Germline CDR1 is SEHNR and CDR2 is FQNEAQ (reference sequence). Trimming cost V 1 base and J 1 base, with 5 bases left between them. The CDR3 loop reads CASSLGVSGNTIYF. In DNA, the CDR3 is TGTGCCAGCAGCTTAGGAGTTTCTGGAAACACCATATATTTT.

The V and J genes are TRBV12-3 or TRBV12-4 and TRBJ2-7; D assignment may be TRBD1 or TRBD2 (5 bases each). This CDR3 region has 13 residues. Deletions cut 6 bases from V and 10 bases from J, with 19 bases between. The CDR3, as DNA: TGTGCCAGCAGCTCCCGGGGCACCGATGTCCAGTACTTC. Translating it yields CASSSRGTDVQYF.